This TCR beta chain was recorded in a study of blood T cell repertoires in COVID-19. Study-level information: COVID-19 samples, acute and convalescent, were from the United States, Italy and Spain.

Trimming removed 3 bases from V and 2 bases from J, with 7 bases in between. This CDR3 has 13 residues. Original processing notes: Estimation of nucleated cell counts was performed using reference gene primer amplification. Using immunoSEQ multiplex PCR, the repertoire was profiled, and TCRdb retains in-frame clones only, with some absent. The V and J calls and clone size come from that table; D and trimming were worked out from the DNA. This sample has about 300,000 clones, with 85% found just once. Participants had their cohort set by participant-reported clinical history. Donors of Cohort 3 who recovered were those that had two negative PCRs, clearance, or symptom resolution.

The origin of this receptor is a woman aged 50 to 60 who had recovered from COVID-19. V and J are TRBV12-3 or TRBV12-4 and TRBJ1-1; D remains ambiguous. Source material: PBMCs or T cells enriched from blood (not recorded which). The CDR3 coding sequence is TGTGCCAGCAGTTTTAATCTAAACACTGAAGCTTTCTTT. Protein product: CASSFNLNTEAFF.